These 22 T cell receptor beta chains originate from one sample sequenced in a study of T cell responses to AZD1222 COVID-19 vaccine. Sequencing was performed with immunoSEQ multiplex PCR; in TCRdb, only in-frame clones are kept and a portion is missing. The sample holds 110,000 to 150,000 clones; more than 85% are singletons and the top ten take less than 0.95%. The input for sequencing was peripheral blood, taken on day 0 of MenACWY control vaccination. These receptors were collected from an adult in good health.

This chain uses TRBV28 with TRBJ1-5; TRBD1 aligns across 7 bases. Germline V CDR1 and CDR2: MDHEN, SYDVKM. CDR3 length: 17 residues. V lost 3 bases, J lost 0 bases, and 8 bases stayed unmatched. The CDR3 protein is CASSFGQDNYSNQPQHF. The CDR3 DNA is TGTGCCAGCAGTTTCGGACAGGACAACTATAGCAATCAGCCCCAGCATTTT.

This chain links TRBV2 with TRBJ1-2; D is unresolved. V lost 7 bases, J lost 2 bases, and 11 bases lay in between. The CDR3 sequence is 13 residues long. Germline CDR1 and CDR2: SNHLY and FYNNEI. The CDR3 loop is CASTLNRNYGYTF. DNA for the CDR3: TGTGCCAGCACGTTAAACAGAAACTATGGCTACACCTTC.

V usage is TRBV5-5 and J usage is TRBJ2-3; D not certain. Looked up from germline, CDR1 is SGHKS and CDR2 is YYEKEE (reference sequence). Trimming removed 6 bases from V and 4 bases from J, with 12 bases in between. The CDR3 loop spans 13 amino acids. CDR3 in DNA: TGTGCCAGCACCACCTGGGTATCAGATACGCAGTATTTT. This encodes CASTTWVSDTQYF.

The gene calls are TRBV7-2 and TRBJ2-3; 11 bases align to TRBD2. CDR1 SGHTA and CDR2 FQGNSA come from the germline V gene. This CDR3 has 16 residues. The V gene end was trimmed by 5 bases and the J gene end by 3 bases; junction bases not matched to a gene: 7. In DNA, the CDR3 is TGTGCCAGCAGCCGCTCTAGCGGGGGGTCTACAGATACGCAGTATTTT. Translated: CASSRSSGGSTDTQYF.

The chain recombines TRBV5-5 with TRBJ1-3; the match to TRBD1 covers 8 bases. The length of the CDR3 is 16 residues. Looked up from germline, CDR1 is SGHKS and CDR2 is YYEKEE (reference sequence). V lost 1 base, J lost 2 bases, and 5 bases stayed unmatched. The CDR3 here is CASSLFETGAGNTIYF. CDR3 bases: TGTGCCAGCAGCTTGTTCGAGACAGGGGCTGGAAACACCATATATTTT.

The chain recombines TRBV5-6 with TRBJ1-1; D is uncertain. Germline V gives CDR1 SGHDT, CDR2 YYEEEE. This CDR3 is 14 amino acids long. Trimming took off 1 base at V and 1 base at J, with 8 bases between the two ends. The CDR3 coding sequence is TGTGCCAGCAGCTTGATTATAACGAACACTGAAGCTTTCTTT. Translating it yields CASSLIITNTEAFF.

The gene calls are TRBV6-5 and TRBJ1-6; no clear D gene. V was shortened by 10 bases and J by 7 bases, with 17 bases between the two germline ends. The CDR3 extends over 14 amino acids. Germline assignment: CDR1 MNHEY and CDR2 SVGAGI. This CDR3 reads CATRRKASNSPLHF. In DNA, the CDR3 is TGTGCCACAAGAAGGAAAGCGAGCAATTCACCCCTCCACTTT.

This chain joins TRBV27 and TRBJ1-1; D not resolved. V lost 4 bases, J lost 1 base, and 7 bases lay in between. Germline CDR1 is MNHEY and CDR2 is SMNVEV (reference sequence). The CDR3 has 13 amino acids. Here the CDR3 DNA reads TGTGCCAGCAGTTCGACACCGAACACTGAAGCTTTCTTT. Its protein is CASSSTPNTEAFF.

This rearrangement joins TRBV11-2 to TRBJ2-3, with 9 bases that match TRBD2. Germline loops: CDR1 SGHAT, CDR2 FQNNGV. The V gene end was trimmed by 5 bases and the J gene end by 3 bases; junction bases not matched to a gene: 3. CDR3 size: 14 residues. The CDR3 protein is CASSRSGSTDTQYF. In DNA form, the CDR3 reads TGTGCCAGCAGCCGTAGCGGGAGTACAGATACGCAGTATTTT.

This chain's CDR3 is CASSPRRGGRTDTQYF. In DNA, the CDR3 is TGCGCCAGCAGCCCCCGCCGGGGGGGCCGCACAGATACGCAGTATTTT. The chain couples TRBV4-1 to TRBJ2-3; 8 nucleotides align to TRBD2. There are 16 residues in the CDR3. J lost 1 base, V lost 4 bases, and 7 bases had no gene match. CDR1 MGHRA and CDR2 YSYEKL come from the germline V gene.

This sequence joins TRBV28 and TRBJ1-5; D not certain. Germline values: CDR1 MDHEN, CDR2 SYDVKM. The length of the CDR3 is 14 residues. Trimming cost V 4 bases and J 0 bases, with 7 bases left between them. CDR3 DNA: TGTGCCAGCAGTTCGGGAGGTAGCAATCAGCCCCAGCATTTT. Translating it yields CASSSGGSNQPQHF.

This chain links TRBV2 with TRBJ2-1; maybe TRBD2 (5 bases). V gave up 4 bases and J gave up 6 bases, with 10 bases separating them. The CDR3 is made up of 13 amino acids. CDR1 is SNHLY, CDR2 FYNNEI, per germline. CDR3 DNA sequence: TGTGCCAGCAGTGTACGGCTAGCCAATGAGCAGTTCTTC. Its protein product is CASSVRLANEQFF.

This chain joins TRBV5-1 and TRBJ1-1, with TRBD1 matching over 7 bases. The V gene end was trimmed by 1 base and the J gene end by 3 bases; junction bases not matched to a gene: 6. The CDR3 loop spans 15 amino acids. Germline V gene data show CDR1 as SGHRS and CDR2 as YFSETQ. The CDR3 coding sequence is TGCGCCAGCAGCTTGCTGGGACAGACTCACACTGAAGCTTTCTTT. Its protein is CASSLLGQTHTEAFF.

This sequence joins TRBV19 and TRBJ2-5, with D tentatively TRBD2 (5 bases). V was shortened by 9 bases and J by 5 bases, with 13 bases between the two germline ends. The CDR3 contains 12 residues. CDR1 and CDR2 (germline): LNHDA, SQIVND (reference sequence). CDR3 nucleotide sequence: TGTGCCAGCAAGAACCCGGGGGAGACCCAGTACTTC. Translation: CASKNPGETQYF.

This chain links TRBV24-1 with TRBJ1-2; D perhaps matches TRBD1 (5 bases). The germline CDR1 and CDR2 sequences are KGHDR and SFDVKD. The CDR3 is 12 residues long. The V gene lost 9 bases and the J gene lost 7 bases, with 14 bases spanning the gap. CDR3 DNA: TGTGCCACCGGGGGGGGAAGAACTGGCTACACCTTC. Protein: CATGGGRTGYTF.

CDR3 residues: CASSGSAGSTDTQYF. Written as DNA, the CDR3 is TGTGCCAGCAGTGGTAGCGCGGGGAGCACAGATACGCAGTATTTT. This chain links TRBV6-4 with TRBJ2-3, with D possibly matching TRBD2 (6 bases). V was shortened by 4 bases and J by 0 bases, with 11 bases between the two germline ends. This CDR3 has 15 residues. Germline assignment: CDR1 MRHNA and CDR2 SNTAGT.

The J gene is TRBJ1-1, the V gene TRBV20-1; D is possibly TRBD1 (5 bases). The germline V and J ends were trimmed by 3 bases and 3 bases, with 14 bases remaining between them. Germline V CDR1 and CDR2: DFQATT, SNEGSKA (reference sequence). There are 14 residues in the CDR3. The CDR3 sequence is CSASRWQGDTEAFF. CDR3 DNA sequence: TGCAGTGCTAGTCGATGGCAGGGTGACACTGAAGCTTTCTTT.

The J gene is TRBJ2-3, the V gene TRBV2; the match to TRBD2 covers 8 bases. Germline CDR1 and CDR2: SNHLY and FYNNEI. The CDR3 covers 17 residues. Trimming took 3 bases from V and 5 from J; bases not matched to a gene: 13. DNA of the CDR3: TGTGCCAGCAGTGATCGCGCCGGGAGGGCCAAGGGAGATACGCAGTATTTT. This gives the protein CASSDRAGRAKGDTQYF.

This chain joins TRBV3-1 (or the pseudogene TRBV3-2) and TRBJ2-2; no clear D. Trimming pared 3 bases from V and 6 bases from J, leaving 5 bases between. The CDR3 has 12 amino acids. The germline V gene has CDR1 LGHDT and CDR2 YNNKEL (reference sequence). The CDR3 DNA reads TGTGCCAGCAGCCACGGGTCCGGGGAGCTGTTTTTT. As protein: CASSHGSGELFF.

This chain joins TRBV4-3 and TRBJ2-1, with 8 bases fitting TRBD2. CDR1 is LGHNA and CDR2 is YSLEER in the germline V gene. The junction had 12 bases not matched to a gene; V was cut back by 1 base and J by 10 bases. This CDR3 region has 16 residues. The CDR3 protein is CASSQAHGGAGREQFF. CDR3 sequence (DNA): TGCGCCAGCAGCCAAGCCCACGGGGGGGCTGGTCGGGAGCAGTTCTTC.

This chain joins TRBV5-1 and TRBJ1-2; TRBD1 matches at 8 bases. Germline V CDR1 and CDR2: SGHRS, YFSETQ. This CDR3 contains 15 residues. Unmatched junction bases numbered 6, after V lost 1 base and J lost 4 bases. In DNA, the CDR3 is TGCGCCAGCAGCTTGATGGGGACAGGTTCCTATGGCTACACCTTC. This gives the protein CASSLMGTGSYGYTF.

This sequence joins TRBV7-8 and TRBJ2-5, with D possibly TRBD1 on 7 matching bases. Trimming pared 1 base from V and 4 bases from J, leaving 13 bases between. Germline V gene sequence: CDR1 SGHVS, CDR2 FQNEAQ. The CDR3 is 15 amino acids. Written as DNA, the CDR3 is TGTGCCAGCAGCTTAGGCCCGGAGGGGGCAGAGACCCAGTACTTC. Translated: CASSLGPEGAETQYF.